The rows below give T cell receptor beta chains drawn from one sample of a study of radiotherapy plus CTLA-4 blockade in lung cancer. Only in-frame clones appear in the TCRdb table, and some are missing; sequencing was by immunoSEQ multiplex PCR. The table has tens of thousands of clones, under 85% seen once. The sample here was peripheral blood, taken from a patient treated with radiotherapy plus ipilimumab. These receptors originate from a human donor with non-small cell lung cancer who had a partial response to radiotherapy plus ipilimumab. Both conserved end residues are part of each CDR3. A D gene is named only where the DNA matches it firmly. Expanded clones are given a class, and other clones once, few, many or no size at all.

>.|.|TRBV11-2|TRBJ1-3
TGTGCCAGCAGCCCTCAGGGGAGCTCTGGAAACACCATATATTTT
CASSPQGSSGNTIYF
>.|.|TRBV10-3|TRBJ2-2
TGTGCCATCAGTGAAGTGGAGGGGAACACCGGGGAGCTGTTTTTT
CAISEVEGNTGELFF
>.|.|TRBV29-1|TRBJ1-2
TGCAGCGTCGGACGGGGAGATGGCTACACCTTC
CSVGRGDGYTF
>.|once|TRBV9|TRBJ2-5
TGTGCCAGCAGCTCGGGGGGGACAGGGCAGGGCGAGACCCAGTACTTC
CASSSGGTGQGETQYF
>.|few|TRBV2|TRBJ1-2
TGTGCCAGTCTCCATTTAGACAGGCTCTATGGCTACACCTTC
CASLHLDRLYGYTF
>TRBD1|.|TRBV6-6|TRBJ1-1
TGTGCCAGCAGTCCGGACAGGTCAGAAGCTTTCTTT
CASSPDRSEAFF
>TRBD2|.|TRBV7-3|TRBJ2-3
TGTGCCAGCAGCTTACTAGCGGGGGAATGGAATACGCAGTATTTT
CASSLLAGEWNTQYF
>TRBD2|few|TRBV6-5|TRBJ2-3
TGTGCCAGCAGTTACGGAGTAGCGGGGGGGCCAGATACGCAGTATTTT
CASSYGVAGGPDTQYF
>TRBD2|.|TRBV4-3|TRBJ2-2
TGCGCCAGCAGCCAAGTTCCTAGCGGGCCCACCGGGGAGCTGTTTTTT
CASSQVPSGPTGELFF
>TRBD1|few|TRBV25-1|TRBJ2-2
TGTGCCAGCGACGGACAGGGGGTGCACACCGGGGAGCTGTTTTTT
CASDGQGVHTGELFF
>TRBD1|once|TRBV7-2|TRBJ2-7
TGTGCCAGCAGCTTAAGATTTAGGTTGGGACAGGGGGCTTACGAGCAGTACTTC
CASSLRFRLGQGAYEQYF
>TRBD1|.|TRBV18|TRBJ2-1
TGTGCCAGCTCAACAGGGGTCGGTGAGCAGTTCTTC
CASSTGVGEQFF
>.|.|TRBV6-1|TRBJ2-7
TGTGCCAGCAGTGTCGGTGGGCAGTACTTC
CASSVGGQYF
>.|.|TRBV4-1|TRBJ1-3
TGCGCCAGCAGCCGACCCGAGGGAGACACCATATATTTT
CASSRPEGDTIYF
>TRBD1|.|TRBV19|TRBJ2-7
TGTGCCAGTAGCGGGACAGGGGGCACCTACGAGCAGTACTTC
CASSGTGGTYEQYF
>TRBD1|.|TRBV5-4|TRBJ1-2
TGTGCCAGCAGTACGACAGGGGCAGGCTATGGCTACACCTTC
CASSTTGAGYGYTF
>TRBD1|.|TRBV7-8|TRBJ1-5
TGTGCCAGCAGCTTAGCCAGGGGGCCTCCACATCAGCCCCAGCATTTT
CASSLARGPPHQPQHF
>TRBD2|.|TRBV10-2|TRBJ2-5
TGCGCCAGCAGTGGAGCGGGGGGGCGTGAGACCCAGTACTTC
CASSGAGGRETQYF
>TRBD2|.|TRBV5-1|TRBJ2-7
TGCGCCAGCAGCCCCCTAGCGGGGCCAACCTACGAGCAGTACTTC
CASSPLAGPTYEQYF
>.|.|TRBV21-1|TRBJ1-2
TGTGCCAGCACGCCCAGCCCGGGACAGGACTACTATGGCTACACCTTC
CASTPSPGQDYYGYTF
>.|.|TRBV4-1|TRBJ1-6
TGCGCCAGCAGCCAAGATGGCCAGATTAATTCACCCCTCCACTTT
CASSQDGQINSPLHF
>TRBD2|.|TRBV5-1|TRBJ2-3
TGCGCCAGCAGCTTGGCCTTAAGCGGGGGGGGTAGCACAGATACGCAGTATTTT
CASSLALSGGGSTDTQYF
>TRBD1|once|TRBV6-1|TRBJ2-7
TGTGCCAGCATTCGGACAGGGGGCTCTTCCGAGCAGTACTTC
CASIRTGGSSEQYF
>TRBD2|.|TRBV7-2|TRBJ2-5
TGTGCCAGCAGCTTACTCGGCGCGGGGGGCCAAGAGACCCAGTACTTC
CASSLLGAGGQETQYF
>TRBD1|.|TRBV18|TRBJ1-4
TGTGCCAGCTCCCCCCAGCAGACAGGGAATGAAAAACTGTTTTTT
CASSPQQTGNEKLFF
>.|.|TRBV6-6|TRBJ2-2
TGTGCCAGCAGTTACGGCCCCGGGGAGCTGTTTTTT
CASSYGPGELFF
>TRBD1|few|TRBV5-4|TRBJ2-7
TGTGCCAGCAGCTCCCTCCGTCCGGGACAGGGGTACGAGCAGTACTTC
CASSSLRPGQGYEQYF
>.|.|TRBV7-3|TRBJ2-2
TGTGCCAGCAGCCGACCCCTGGGGGCGGGGGACACCGGGGAGCTGTTTTTT
CASSRPLGAGDTGELFF
>TRBD2|.|TRBV7-2|TRBJ2-5
TGTGCCAGCACCAGACTAGCCCAAGAGACCCAGTACTTC
CASTRLAQETQYF
>TRBD2|once|TRBV4-2|TRBJ2-1
TGTGCCAGCAGGGAAGAGCGGGGGGCCTCCTACAATGAGCAGTTCTTC
CASREERGASYNEQFF
>.|medium-sized|TRBV9|TRBJ1-2
TGTGCCAGCAGAGCAGAGGACTCCCGGAGCTATGGCTACACCTTC
CASRAEDSRSYGYTF
>.|.|TRBV27|TRBJ1-1
TGTGCCAGCAGTGGCCAGTCAGTGGGCCTCACTGAAGCTTTCTTT
CASSGQSVGLTEAFF
>.|.|TRBV15|TRBJ1-1
TGTGCCACCAGCAGAGATCGGGTGAAATTGAACACTGAAGCTTTCTTT
CATSRDRVKLNTEAFF
>.|once|TRBV7-8|TRBJ2-1
TGTGCCAGCAGCTTAGCGATTGGGAGATTATACCCTGAGCAGTTCTTC
CASSLAIGRLYPEQFF
>.|once|TRBV29-1|TRBJ1-1
TGCAGCGTTGCGGGGCCGGGACAAGGGAGCACTGAAGCTTTCTTT
CSVAGPGQGSTEAFF
>.|.|TRBV12-5|TRBJ2-2
TGTGCTAGTGGTTTGGTCCTAGGGGTTAACACCGGGGAGCTGTTTTTT
CASGLVLGVNTGELFF
>TRBD1|.|TRBV10-3|TRBJ2-7
TGTGCCATCAGTGAGCCGGGACAGGGGTCCTACGAGCAGTACTTC
CAISEPGQGSYEQYF
>.|.|TRBV5-1|TRBJ2-3
TGCGCCAGCAGCTTGTCAGGACTGGTCTACACAGATACGCAGTATTTT
CASSLSGLVYTDTQYF
>.|.|TRBV7-9|TRBJ1-1
TGTGCCAGCAGCTTAGGAGGGGGGGGGAACACTGAAGCTTTCTTT
CASSLGGGGNTEAFF
>TRBD2|once|TRBV6-4|TRBJ2-7
TGTGCCAGCAGTCACCCGGGACTAGCGGGGGGGTTCTCCTACGAGCAGTACTTC
CASSHPGLAGGFSYEQYF
>.|.|TRBV7-3|TRBJ2-5
TGTGCCAGCAGCGTAGAAAACCAAGAGACCCAGTACTTC
CASSVENQETQYF
>TRBD1|few|TRBV6-5|TRBJ1-6
TGTGCCAGCACCTACGCGACAGGGGCTTCACCCCTCCACTTT
CASTYATGASPLHF
>.|.|TRBV18|TRBJ2-5
TGTGCCAGCTCACCACCGCACTCGAGGGAGACCCAGTACTTC
CASSPPHSRETQYF
>TRBD2|.|TRBV7-2|TRBJ2-3
TGTGCCAGCAGCTTAGTTCCTAGCGGGGATAGCACAGATACGCAGTATTTT
CASSLVPSGDSTDTQYF
>.|.|TRBV2|TRBJ1-5
TGTGCCAGCGGGAGGGAGGTCAATCAGCCCCAGCATTTT
CASGREVNQPQHF
>TRBD1|.|TRBV28|TRBJ1-5
TGTGCCAGCAGTTCCCTTCTTCGTTCGGACAGGTTTTTCAATCAGCCCCAGCATTTT
CASSSLLRSDRFFNQPQHF
>.|.|TRBV2|TRBJ1-1
TGTGCCAGCAGTGAAGAGTGGGGGGCTGAAGCTTTCTTT
CASSEEWGAEAFF
>TRBD1|.|TRBV4-3|TRBJ2-2
TGCGCCAGCAGCCAAGGGACAGGCGGGGAGCTGTTTTTT
CASSQGTGGELFF
>TRBD1|.|TRBV28|TRBJ2-5
TGTGCCAGCAGCTCTTCGGACAGGGCGTATGAGACCCAGTACTTC
CASSSSDRAYETQYF
>.|once|TRBV2|TRBJ2-1
TGTGCCAGCAGTGAAGGAGAGGGGGAGACCCAGTTCTTC
CASSEGEGETQFF
>.|once|TRBV7-2|TRBJ2-2
TGTGCCAGCAGCGCGAGGGAGGCCCAGAACACCGGGGAGCTGTTTTTT
CASSAREAQNTGELFF
>TRBD1|.|TRBV7-6|TRBJ2-5
TGTGCCAGCAGCTTACGTGACAGGGGGTTTCGAGAGACCCAGTACTTC
CASSLRDRGFRETQYF
>TRBD1|.|TRBV6-6|TRBJ1-6
TGTGCCAGCATCTTAAGGACAGGCGGAACGGTAGGACCCCTCCACTTT
CASILRTGGTVGPLHF
>TRBD1|.|TRBV28|TRBJ1-5
TGTGCCATCGAGGGAGGGACAGGGGGGAGCAATCAGCCCCAGCATTTT
CAIEGGTGGSNQPQHF
>.|.|TRBV5-6|TRBJ2-3
TGTGCCAGCAGCTCAGGAAACACAGATACGCAGTATTTT
CASSSGNTDTQYF